This TCR beta chain appears in the sequencing data of a study of blood T cell repertoires in COVID-19. Study context: COVID-19 samples from acute and convalescent phases originated in the United States, Italy and Spain. PBMCs, B-cell-depleted T cells, or T cells were the source of the cDNA or gDNA that made up the material.

As originally analysed: Amplification with reference gene primers provided the estimates of nucleated cell counts. Clones were sequenced by immunoSEQ multiplex PCR, and TCRdb holds only the in-frame ones, with some missing. V, J and clone size are those of that table, while D and trimming were read from the DNA. This table holds 95,000 to 100,000 clones, approximately 81% found once. This clone was observed once. V was pared by 4 bases and J by 0 bases, with 9 bases between. Germline CDR1 and CDR2: LGHDT and YNNKEL (reference sequence). CDR3 size: 14 residues. This sequence was found in an older woman with active or convalescent COVID-19. The rearrangement joins TRBV3-1 (or the pseudogene TRBV3-2) to TRBJ2-5; perhaps TRBD2 as D (5 bases). The sample consisted of peripheral blood. CDR3 amino acids: CASSPPGYQETQYF. As DNA, the CDR3 is TGTGCCAGCAGCCCGCCGGGGTACCAAGAGACCCAGTACTTC.